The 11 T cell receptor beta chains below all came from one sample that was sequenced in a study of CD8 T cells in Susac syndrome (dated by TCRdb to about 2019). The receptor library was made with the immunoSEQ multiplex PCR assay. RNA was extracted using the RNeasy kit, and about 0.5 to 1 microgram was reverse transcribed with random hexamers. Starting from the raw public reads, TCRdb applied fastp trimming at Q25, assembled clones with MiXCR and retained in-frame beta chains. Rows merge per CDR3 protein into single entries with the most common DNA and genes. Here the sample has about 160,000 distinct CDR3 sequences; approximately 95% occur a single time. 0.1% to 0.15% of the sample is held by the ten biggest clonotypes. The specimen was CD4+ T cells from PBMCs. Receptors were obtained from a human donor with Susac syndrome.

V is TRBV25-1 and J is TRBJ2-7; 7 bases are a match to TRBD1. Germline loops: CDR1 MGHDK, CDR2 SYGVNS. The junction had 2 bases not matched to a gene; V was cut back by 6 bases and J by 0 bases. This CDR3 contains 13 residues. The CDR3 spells CASRTGSSYEQYF. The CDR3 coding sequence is TGTGCCAGCAGGACAGGGAGCTCCTACGAGCAGTACTTC.

The DNA of the CDR3 is TGTGCCAGCAGCTTGGAAGGGGGTTCACCCCTCCACTTT. Its protein is CASSLEGGSPLHF. The chain carries TRBV7-2 and TRBJ1-6, with D possibly matching TRBD1 (6 bases). This CDR3 comprises 13 residues. In germline, CDR1 is SGHTA, CDR2 FQGNSA. V was shortened by 3 bases and J by 9 bases, with 9 bases between the two germline ends.

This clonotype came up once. Written as DNA, the CDR3 is TGTGCCAGCAGCCCCCGGGCGTCAGGAGAGACCCAGTACTTC. It encodes CASSPRASGETQYF. The chain combines TRBV7-9 with TRBJ2-5; D not resolved. The V end lost 5 bases, the J end lost 4 bases, and 14 bases lay between the germline ends. Germline values: CDR1 SEHNR, CDR2 FQNEAQ (reference sequence). The CDR3 covers 14 residues.

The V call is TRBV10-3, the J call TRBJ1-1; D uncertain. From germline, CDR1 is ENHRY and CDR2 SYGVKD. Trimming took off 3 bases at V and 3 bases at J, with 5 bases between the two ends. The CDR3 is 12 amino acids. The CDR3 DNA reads TGTGCCATCAGTGAAGCAGACACTGAAGCTTTCTTT. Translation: CAISEADTEAFF.

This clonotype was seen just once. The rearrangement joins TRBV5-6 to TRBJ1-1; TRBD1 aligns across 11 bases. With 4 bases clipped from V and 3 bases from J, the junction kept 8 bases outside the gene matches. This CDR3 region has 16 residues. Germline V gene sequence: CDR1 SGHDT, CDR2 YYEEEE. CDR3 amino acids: CASSPRTGGLDTEAFF. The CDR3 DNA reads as TGTGCCAGCAGCCCCAGGACAGGGGGCTTGGACACTGAAGCTTTCTTT.

The CDR3, as DNA: TGTGCCAGCAGTTATCCGGACAATGAGCAGTTCTTC. Protein: CASSYPDNEQFF. This chain links TRBV6-2 or TRBV6-3 with TRBJ2-1; no definite D call. Trimming pared 3 bases from V and 5 bases from J, leaving 5 bases between. Looked up from germline, CDR1 is MNHEY and CDR2 is SVGEGT. The CDR3 is made up of 12 amino acids.

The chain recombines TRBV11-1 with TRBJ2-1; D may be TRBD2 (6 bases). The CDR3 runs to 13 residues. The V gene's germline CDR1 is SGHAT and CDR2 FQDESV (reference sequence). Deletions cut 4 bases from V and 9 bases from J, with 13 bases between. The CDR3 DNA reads TGTGCCAGCAGCTCCCGACCGGAGGGTGAGCAGTTCTTC. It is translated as CASSSRPEGEQFF.

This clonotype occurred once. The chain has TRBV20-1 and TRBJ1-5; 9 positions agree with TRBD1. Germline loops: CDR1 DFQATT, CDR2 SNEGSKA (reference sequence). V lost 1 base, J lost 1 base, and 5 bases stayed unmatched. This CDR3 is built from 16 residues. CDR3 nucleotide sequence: TGCAGTGCTAGAGCCCCACAGGGGGCGAGCAATCAGCCCCAGCATTTT. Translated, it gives CSARAPQGASNQPQHF.

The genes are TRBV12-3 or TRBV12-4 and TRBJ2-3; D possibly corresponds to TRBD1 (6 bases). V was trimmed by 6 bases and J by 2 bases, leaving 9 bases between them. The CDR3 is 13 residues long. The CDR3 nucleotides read TGTGCCAGCAGGGTGGGGGCCACAGATACGCAGTATTTT. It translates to CASRVGATDTQYF.

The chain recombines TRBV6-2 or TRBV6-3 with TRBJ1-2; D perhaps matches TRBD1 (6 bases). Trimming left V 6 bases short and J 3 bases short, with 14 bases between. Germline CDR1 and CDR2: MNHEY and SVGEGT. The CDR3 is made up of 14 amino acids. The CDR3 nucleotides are TGTGCCAGCAGGGAGGACAGCAAGTACTATGGCTACACCTTC. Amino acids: CASREDSKYYGYTF.

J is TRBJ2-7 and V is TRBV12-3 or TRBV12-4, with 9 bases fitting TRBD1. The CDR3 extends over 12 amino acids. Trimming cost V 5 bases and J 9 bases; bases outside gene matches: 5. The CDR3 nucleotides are TGTGCCAGCAGTCCGGACAGGGGAGGGCAGTACTTC. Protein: CASSPDRGGQYF.